Reported below is one TCR beta chain. This sample was taken from a study of response to subunit inactivated influenza vaccine. TCRdb reprocessed the RT-PCR reads via MiXCR and lists one record per CDR3 protein. The sample gives approximately 170,000 distinct CDR3 sequences, about 12% of which show up once; roughly 29% is in the top ten. This CDR3 contains 15 residues. The V gene's germline CDR1 is MDHEN and CDR2 SYDVKM. V lost 5 bases, J lost 4 bases, and 15 bases lay in between. A further study also used this sample, focusing on T cells expressing NK-cell markers. That source adds: The cDNA for TCR beta came from 5'RACE template switching with UMIs. With respect to HCMV, most of the eight sequenced donors were seropositive, and one was seronegative.

The chain couples TRBV28 to TRBJ2-1; perhaps TRBD1 as D (6 bases). This TCR derives from a man in his fifties or sixties who received an inactivated influenza vaccine. The sequencing used CD8+ T cells sorted from PBMCs, collected 12 days after vaccination. The CDR3 here is CASSTTGTLYNEQFF. DNA of the CDR3: TGTGCCAGCAGTACGACTGGGACACTGTACAATGAGCAGTTCTTC.